This is a list of T cell receptor beta chains from one sample in a study of read filtering for tumor transcriptome and immune sequencing. TCRdb recomputed calls from the reads with MiXCR, one row per CDR3 protein. The sample holds 49,000 or so distinct CDR3 sequences, 10% to 15% seen once. Input material: a population of CD138-negative cells sorted from bone marrow. All receptors come from a donor at least 40 years old with multiple myeloma. Both conserved end residues are part of each CDR3.

>TRBV7-6|TRBJ2-3
CASSSQGTDTQYF
>TRBV7-2|TRBJ2-7
CASSSGLADEQYF
>TRBV7-9|TRBJ1-4
CASSLPTGGYEKLFF
>TRBV10-3|TRBJ2-3
CAISEESSGDSHYF
>TRBV24-1|TRBJ2-6
CATSEPGPSGANVLTF
>TRBV5-1|TRBJ2-6
CASSLARGLGGANVLTF
>TRBV11-2|TRBJ2-5
CASSLYASGRAGETQYF
>TRBV6-1|TRBJ1-5
CASSDESDTRGNQPQHF
>TRBV10-3|TRBJ2-2
CAISGSTGELFF
>TRBV11-2|TRBJ2-2
CASSNHMGGTGELFF
>TRBV7-2|TRBJ2-3
CATRGGTSTDTQYF
>TRBV4-3|TRBJ2-1
CAGSQEYSGLLNEQFF
>TRBV20-1|TRBJ2-1
CSARPSGRNEQFF
>TRBV12-5|TRBJ2-5
CASLASSQETQYF
>TRBV27|TRBJ2-1
CASSLSSTACSEQFF
>TRBV24-1|TRBJ2-7
CATSDPPHYEQYF
>TRBV7-2|TRBJ2-2
CASSWDRIHTGELFF
>TRBV19|TRBJ1-5
CASSKRDRDDQPQHF
>TRBV11-3|TRBJ1-1
CASSLGRGVNTEAFF
>TRBV29-1|TRBJ2-2
CSVTGTGNTGELFF
>TRBV5-1|TRBJ2-1
CASSLRLTSGQGLYNEQFF
>TRBV18|TRBJ2-6
CASSEGAASGANVLTF
>TRBV20-1|TRBJ2-3
CSASAPGQSTDTQYF
>TRBV3-1|TRBJ2-1
CASSQDRLVSYNEQFF
>TRBV11-2|TRBJ2-7
CASSPFIGGEQYF
>TRBV28|TRBJ2-1
CASRGGLAVSYNEQFF
>TRBV4-1|TRBJ2-7
CASSQYGQGGYEQYF
>TRBV11-3|TRBJ2-6
CASSARSGAPGANVLTF
>TRBV11-2|TRBJ2-3
CASSLSFDTDTQYF
>TRBV20-1|TRBJ2-3
CSAAPTASSTDTQYF
>TRBV14|TRBJ1-1
CASSQGLKAFF
>TRBV20-1|TRBJ2-1
CSARDSGTPNYNEQFF
>TRBV15|TRBJ2-5
CATSRPTETQYF
>TRBV10-3|TRBJ2-1
CAISESYQTGFNEQFF
>TRBV29-1|TRBJ2-1
CSVLYYIGQGNEQFF
>TRBV12-3/TRBV12-4|TRBJ1-4
CASSLATNEKLFF
>TRBV20-1|TRBJ2-5
CSAPPGGKETQYF
>TRBV20-1|TRBJ2-7
CSASFYEQYF
>TRBV6-2/TRBV6-3|TRBJ2-3
CASSYPIPWPITQYF
>TRBV6-1|TRBJ2-3
CASTREGATDTQYF
>TRBV30|TRBJ1-1
CAWSVGVNTEASF
>TRBV11-1|TRBJ2-1
CASSLGYEQFF
>TRBV4-1|TRBJ2-2
CASSQALAANTGELFF
>TRBV6-5|TRBJ1-5
CASSSSGTRNQPQHF
>TRBV4-1|TRBJ1-2
CASCQEGETFYGYTF
>TRBV4-1|TRBJ1-1
CASSQGRGGGTEAFF
>TRBV7-9|TRBJ2-7
CASSLSGSAYEQYF
>TRBV5-1|TRBJ1-1
CASSLDEVNTEAFF
>TRBV20-1|TRBJ2-5
CSARNLPRVEGTQYF
>TRBV29-1|TRBJ1-1
CSVAYVNTEAFF
>TRBV20-1|TRBJ1-5
CSASAGGGSNQPQHF
>TRBV28|TRBJ2-6
CASHGGTGANVLTF